A selection of T cell receptor beta chains follows, all from one sample in a study of cytomegalovirus exposure and HLA in healthy donors. Profiling relied on immunoSEQ multiplex PCR, and the TCRdb table lists in-frame clones only, not all of them. The repertoire consists of some 120,000 clones, with over 75% occurring once and the leading ten covering approximately 11%. Input material: PBMCs. Receptors originate from a man aged 40-49 years in good health and CMV-seropositive. Each CDR3 is given with its conserved first and last residue. A D gene is named only where the DNA matches it firmly. Clone sizes are given selectively: once, few, many, or a class where the clone is expanded.

j_gene,len,abundance,v_gene,d_gene,CDR3aa,CDR3nt
TRBJ2-7,15,NA,TRBV21-1,NA,CASSKHHRAFGEQYF,TGTGCCAGCAGCAAACATCACAGGGCATTTGGCGAGCAGTACTTC
TRBJ1-5,13,NA,TRBV6-5,TRBD1,CASGTGIFRPQHF,TGTGCCAGCGGGACAGGGATTTTTAGGCCCCAGCATTTT
TRBJ1-1,11,NA,TRBV2,NA,CASIVVAEAFF,TGTGCCAGCATAGTCGTGGCTGAAGCTTTCTTT
TRBJ1-2,15,NA,TRBV6-1,NA,CASSEGWGLFYGYTF,TGTGCCAGCAGTGAAGGATGGGGGCTCTTTTATGGCTACACCTTC
TRBJ2-5,12,NA,TRBV5-1,TRBD1,CASSTQGETQYF,TGCGCCAGCAGCACACAGGGGGAGACCCAGTACTTC
TRBJ2-7,14,NA,TRBV4-1,TRBD1,CASSPRDRAYEQYF,TGCGCCAGCAGCCCCCGGGACAGGGCCTACGAGCAGTACTTC
TRBJ2-5,16,NA,TRBV14,TRBD1,CASSLGDRRYQETQYF,TGTGCCAGCAGCCTCGGGGACAGGAGATACCAAGAGACCCAGTACTTC
TRBJ2-4,18,NA,TRBV28,NA,CASSRNPARQPAKNIQYF,TGTGCCAGCAGTCGAAACCCCGCTAGACAGCCCGCCAAAAACATTCAGTACTTC
TRBJ2-5,15,NA,TRBV5-6,NA,CASSLVLPSLETQYF,TGTGCCAGCAGCTTGGTTCTACCCTCTCTCGAGACCCAGTACTTC
TRBJ2-4,14,NA,TRBV18,NA,CASSLGSAKNIQYF,TGTGCCAGCTCCCTAGGATCCGCCAAAAACATTCAGTACTTC
TRBJ2-7,13,NA,TRBV29-1,TRBD1,CSVSGGDSYEQYF,TGCAGCGTTTCAGGGGGTGACTCCTACGAGCAGTACTTC
TRBJ1-4,14,NA,TRBV4-1,TRBD1,CASSPRTGGEKLFF,TGCGCCAGCAGCCCTCGGACAGGGGGAGAAAAACTGTTTTTT
TRBJ2-7,14,few,TRBV2,TRBD1,CASRGTGGVYEQYF,TGTGCCAGCAGGGGGACAGGGGGCGTTTACGAGCAGTACTTC
TRBJ1-4,14,NA,TRBV7-2,NA,CASSLVGGNEKLFF,TGTGCCAGCAGCTTAGTGGGGGGTAATGAAAAACTGTTTTTT
TRBJ1-1,11,NA,TRBV18,NA,CASSQGTEAFF,TGTGCCAGCTCACAGGGGACTGAAGCTTTCTTT
TRBJ1-5,16,NA,TRBV10-3,TRBD1,CAISDRGQGVNQPQHF,TGTGCCATCAGTGATCGCGGACAGGGGGTCAATCAGCCCCAGCATTTT
TRBJ2-1,13,once,TRBV4-1,NA,CASSQAHRNEQFF,TGCGCCAGCAGCCAGGCCCATCGCAATGAGCAGTTCTTC
TRBJ1-5,13,many,TRBV4-3,TRBD1,CASSQDRGQPQHF,TGCGCCAGCAGCCAGGACAGGGGTCAGCCCCAGCATTTT
TRBJ2-3,15,NA,TRBV7-9,NA,CASSFPGHLSDTQYF,TGTGCCAGCAGCTTCCCGGGACACCTTTCAGATACGCAGTATTTT
TRBJ1-2,15,NA,TRBV2,NA,CASTADRTPNYGYTF,TGTGCCAGCACCGCTGACAGGACGCCTAACTATGGCTACACCTTC
TRBJ2-5,13,once,TRBV27,NA,CASSLQAQETQYF,TGTGCCAGCAGTTTACAGGCCCAAGAGACCCAGTACTTC
TRBJ2-3,13,NA,TRBV7-2,NA,CASTLGVPDTQYF,TGTGCCAGCACCCTAGGGGTGCCAGATACGCAGTATTTT
TRBJ2-1,15,NA,TRBV7-2,TRBD2,CASSLVSGGDNEQFF,TGTGCCAGCAGCTTAGTTAGCGGGGGGGACAATGAGCAGTTCTTC
TRBJ2-5,15,once,TRBV6-5,NA,CASSYNEEGGETQYF,TGTGCCAGCAGTTACAATGAGGAGGGCGGGGAGACCCAGTACTTC
TRBJ2-7,15,NA,TRBV18,TRBD1,CASSPGRTGLDEQYF,TGTGCCAGCTCACCAGGGAGGACAGGGTTAGACGAGCAGTACTTC
TRBJ2-5,13,NA,TRBV2,NA,CASSEASQETQYF,TGTGCCAGCAGTGAAGCCAGCCAAGAGACCCAGTACTTC
TRBJ2-1,15,NA,TRBV5-1,TRBD2,CASSGTSGGAYEQFF,TGCGCCAGCAGTGGAACTAGCGGGGGGGCCTATGAGCAGTTCTTC
TRBJ1-1,15,NA,TRBV4-3,NA,CASSHGPGAGAEAFF,TGCGCCAGCAGCCACGGCCCAGGGGCTGGCGCTGAAGCTTTCTTT
TRBJ2-7,15,NA,TRBV5-4,NA,CASSQDIRGSDEQYF,TGCGCCAGCAGCCAAGATATCCGGGGTTCTGACGAGCAGTACTTC